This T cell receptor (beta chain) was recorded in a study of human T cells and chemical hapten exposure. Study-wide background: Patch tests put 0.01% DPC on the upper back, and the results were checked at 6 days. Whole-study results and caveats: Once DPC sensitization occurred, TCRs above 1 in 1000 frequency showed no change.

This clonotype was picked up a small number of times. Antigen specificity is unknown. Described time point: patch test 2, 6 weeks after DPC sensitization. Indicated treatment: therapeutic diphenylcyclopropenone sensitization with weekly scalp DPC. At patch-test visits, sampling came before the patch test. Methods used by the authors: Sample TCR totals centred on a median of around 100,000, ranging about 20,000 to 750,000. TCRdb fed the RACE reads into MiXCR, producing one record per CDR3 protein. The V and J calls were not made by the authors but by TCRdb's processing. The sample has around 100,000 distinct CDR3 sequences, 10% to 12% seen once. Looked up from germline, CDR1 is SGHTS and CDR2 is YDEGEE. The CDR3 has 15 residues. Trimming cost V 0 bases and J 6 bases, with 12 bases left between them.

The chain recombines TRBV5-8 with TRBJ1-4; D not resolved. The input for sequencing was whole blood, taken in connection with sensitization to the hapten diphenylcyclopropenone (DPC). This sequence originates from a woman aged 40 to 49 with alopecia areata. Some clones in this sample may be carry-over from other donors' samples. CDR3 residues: CASSLGLGRDEKLFF. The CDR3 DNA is TGTGCCAGCAGCTTGGGCCTAGGGCGTGATGAAAAACTGTTTTTT.